The entry below gives a single T cell receptor (beta chain) sequence along with its context. Its antigen is undetermined. These data are taken from a study of CD8 T cells in Susac syndrome. About the study: Susac syndrome patients were untreated, on corticosteroids with some adding intravenous immunoglobulin, or on intravenous immunoglobulin only.

General observations from the study: There were fewer than 20 Susac-specific public clones in total CD8+ repertoires and roughly 5 in CD8+ TEMRA repertoires.

Negative isolation yielded CD8+ and CD4+ T cells; FACS enriched TEMRA cells. Random hexamers served to reverse transcribe roughly 0.45 to 1 ug RNA. The CDR3 of TCR beta was amplified by immunoSEQ multiplex PCR across 54 Vbeta and 13 Jbeta. TCRdb recomputed calls from the immunoSEQ multiplex PCR reads with MiXCR, one row per CDR3 protein. The sample has roughly 84,000 distinct CDR3 sequences, around 96% seen once. The sequence came from a human donor with Susac syndrome. The material sequenced was CD8+ T cells from PBMCs.

The CDR3 spells CASSLGTSGPYNEQFF. For the CDR3, the DNA is TGCGCCAGCAGCTTGGGGACTAGCGGCCCCTACAATGAGCAGTTCTTC. This chain joins TRBV5-1 and TRBJ2-1, with 10 bases lining up with TRBD2. CDR3 length: 16 amino acids. V shed 0 bases and J 2 bases; nucleotides not matched to a gene: 2. Germline V gene sequence: CDR1 SGHRS, CDR2 YFSETQ.